Below, one TCR beta chain is given with its context. This specimen belongs to a study of blood T cell repertoires in COVID-19. Assay used: immunoSEQ multiplex PCR; TCRdb lists only in-frame clones, some missing. Among tens of thousands of clones listed, under 85% were seen once. Trimming took 4 bases from V and 0 from J, leaving 10 bases between them. The CDR3 length is 15 residues. Looked up from germline, CDR1 is MNHEY and CDR2 is SVGEGT. The receptor was derived from a woman of 80 years or more with acute or convalescent COVID-19. The V gene is TRBV6-2 or TRBV6-3, the J gene TRBJ2-1; TRBD2 is a possible D gene (5 bases). The source material was peripheral blood. In nucleotides, the CDR3 is TGTGCCAGCAGTTTGAGGAGGATCTCCTACAATGAGCAGTTCTTC. This gives the protein CASSLRRISYNEQFF.